The clone carrying this T cell receptor beta chain showed up just once. Donors each provided around 9 milliliters of peripheral blood. Each sample used at least 7 million PBMCs. This CDR3 has 14 amino acids. V was pared by 3 bases and J by 6 bases, with 12 bases between. Germline CDR1 reads SGHAT; CDR2 reads FQNNGV. With a J-beta primer mix and a sample-barcoded 5' primer, a second PCR ran about 6 to 11 cycles. Each cDNA molecule was tagged by a template-switch adaptor that had 12 random nucleotides. TCRdb re-called the 5' RACE reads with MiXCR, one entry per CDR3 protein. Here the sample spans fewer than 950,000 distinct CDR3 sequences, about 53% being singletons. This sample was taken from a study of blood T cells in healthy people across ages. Study at large: Template switching caught about one barcoded beta molecule for each two T cells.

This clonotype was sampled from an elderly man in good health. The chain recombines TRBV11-2 with TRBJ2-1; unclear D gene. Input material: blood. CDR3: CASSFSDGTNEQFF. The DNA of the CDR3 is TGTGCCAGCAGCTTTTCCGACGGCACCAATGAGCAGTTCTTC.